This T cell receptor beta chain was captured in a study of graft-versus-host responses after intestinal transplantation. Overall study: For approximately three years after anti-thymocyte globulin induction, all recipients took tacrolimus and steroids.

Sequencing was performed with immunoSEQ multiplex PCR; in TCRdb, only in-frame clones are kept and a portion is missing. The sample includes around 120,000 clones, around 93% seen only once; the top ten take 0.095% to 0.15%. The CDR3 has 15 amino acids. V was clipped by 5 bases and J by 5 bases, with 20 bases between them. Germline values: CDR1 SGHRS, CDR2 YFSETQ. Details on this clone: Its antigen remains unidentified.

Specimen: unstimulated CD4+ T cells sorted from spleen or lymph node cells, collected before intestinal transplant. The receptor comes from a human donor who received an intestinal transplant. The rearrangement links TRBV5-1 to TRBJ2-7, with D possibly TRBD2 on 5 matching bases. The CDR3 is CASRLSLGEWDEQYF. CDR3 coding DNA: TGCGCCAGCAGACTATCACTAGGCGAGTGGGACGAGCAGTACTTC.